This T cell receptor beta chain was sequenced during a study of blood T cells in healthy people across ages. Study background: Template-switching capture recovered about one barcoded beta molecule per two T cells.

Aged about 6 to 90, donors were systemically healthy Caucasians from Russia. Per sample, extraction of total RNA gave at least 5 micrograms in every case. A second about 6 to 11 cycle PCR used barcoded and J-beta primers. TCRdb processed the 5' RACE reads anew with MiXCR; each CDR3 protein has one entry. The sample contains about 800,000 distinct CDR3 sequences, about half of which appear only once. The CDR3 covers 16 residues. The germline gives CDR1 SGHAT, CDR2 FQNNGV. J is TRBJ2-1 and V is TRBV11-2; 13 bases are a match to TRBD2. The DNA end favors TRBJ2-7, so the J call may be wrong. Sequenced sample: blood. This sequence was found in a man older than 75 in good health. This chain's CDR3 is CASSSGLAGVHNEQYF. The CDR3 DNA reads TGTGCCAGCAGCTCCGGACTAGCGGGAGTCCACAATGAGCAGTACTTC.